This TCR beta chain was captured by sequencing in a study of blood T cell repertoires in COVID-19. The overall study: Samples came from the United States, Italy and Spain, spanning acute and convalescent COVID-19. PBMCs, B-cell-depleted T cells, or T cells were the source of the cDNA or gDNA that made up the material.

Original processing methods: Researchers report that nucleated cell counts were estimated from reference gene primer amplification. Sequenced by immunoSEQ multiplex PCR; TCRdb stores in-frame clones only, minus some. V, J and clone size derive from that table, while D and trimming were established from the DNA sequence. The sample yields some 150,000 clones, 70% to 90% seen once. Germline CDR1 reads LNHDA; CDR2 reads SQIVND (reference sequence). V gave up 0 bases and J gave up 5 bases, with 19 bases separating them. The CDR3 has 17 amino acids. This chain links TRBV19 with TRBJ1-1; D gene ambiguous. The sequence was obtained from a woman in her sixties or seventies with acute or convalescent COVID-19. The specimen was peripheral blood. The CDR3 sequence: CASSIDTRAYRKTEAFF. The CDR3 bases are TGTGCCAGTAGTATAGATACGCGGGCTTATCGAAAAACTGAAGCTTTCTTT.